Below are 8 T cell receptor beta chains sequenced from a single sample in a study of T cell responses to AZD1222 COVID-19 vaccine. Repertoires were generated with immunoSEQ multiplex PCR, while TCRdb's copy carries only in-frame clones and drops some. This sample yields roughly 200,000 clones, of which around 94% are seen a single time; around 1.7% belongs to the top ten. The sample here was peripheral blood, taken 28 days after the second dose of the MenACWY control vaccine. These receptors originate from an adult who received the MenACWY meningococcal vaccine as a control.

The chain uses TRBV15 and TRBJ1-2; D gene uncertain. Trimming cost V 0 bases and J 1 base, with 9 bases left between them. CDR3 length: 15 residues. Germline CDR1 is LNHNV and CDR2 is YYDKDF (reference sequence). The CDR3 nucleotides read TGTGCCACCAGCAGAGATCGAGGTCTTAACTATGGCTACACCTTC. Translation: CATSRDRGLNYGYTF.

The gene calls are TRBV7-8 and TRBJ1-1, with unresolved D. The CDR3 is 11 residues long. The germline CDR1 and CDR2 sequences are SGHVS and FQNEAQ. V lost 0 bases, J lost 11 bases, and 7 bases lay in between. The chain's CDR3 is CASSLAGAAFF. The CDR3 nucleotides are TGTGCCAGCAGCTTAGCGGGTGCCGCTTTCTTT.

The V call is TRBV20-1, the J call TRBJ2-1; the D is unclear. Germline CDR1 and CDR2: DFQATT and SNEGSKA (reference sequence). V dropped 3 bases and J dropped 4 bases, with 1 base sitting between them. The CDR3 extends over 10 amino acids. In DNA form, the CDR3 reads TGCAGTGCTAGGTACAATGAGCAGTTCTTC. Its translation is CSARYNEQFF.

Concerning this clone itself: The same CDR3 also results from other DNA sequences found in this sample. The V and J genes are TRBV9 and TRBJ2-7, with D possibly matching TRBD1 (5 bases). CDR1 is SGDLS, CDR2 YYNGEE, per germline. This CDR3 is 15 amino acids long. The V end was cut by 0 bases, the J end by 3 bases, with 13 bases between. The CDR3 DNA follows: TGTGCCAGCAGCGTAGGTGGGGCCTCCAGCTACGAGCAGTACTTC. It is translated as CASSVGGASSYEQYF.

The chain uses TRBV7-2 and TRBJ1-1; 10 positions match TRBD1. The germline gives CDR1 SGHTA, CDR2 FQGNSA. CDR3 size: 15 residues. V lost 5 bases to trimming and J lost 1 base; unmatched junction nucleotides: 4. The CDR3 region is CASSTRTGGNTEAFF. The CDR3 coding sequence is TGTGCCAGCAGCACCAGGACAGGGGGGAACACTGAAGCTTTCTTT.

V is TRBV9 and J is TRBJ2-2; a possible D gene is TRBD1 (5 bases). V was trimmed by 2 bases and J by 3 bases, leaving 8 bases between them. The CDR3 sequence is 14 residues long. Germline values: CDR1 SGDLS, CDR2 YYNGEE. The CDR3 protein is CASSVETDTGELFF. In DNA, the CDR3 is TGTGCCAGCAGCGTTGAGACAGACACCGGGGAGCTGTTTTTT.

Details on this clone: Mismatch with germline at one junction end may stem from a read error. V usage is TRBV6-2 or TRBV6-3 and J usage is TRBJ1-1; D perhaps matches TRBD1 (5 bases). The CDR3 contains 15 residues. The germline V gene has CDR1 MNHEY and CDR2 SVGEGT. The CDR3: CASTPTLGGVAEAFF. The DNA for the CDR3 is TGTGCCAGCACCCCGACGTTGGGGGGAGTAGCCGAAGCTTTTTTT.

This sequence joins TRBV9 and TRBJ2-2; 10 nucleotides align to TRBD2. The V segment lost 3 bases and the J segment 4 bases; nucleotides outside the gene matches: 9. The germline V gene has CDR1 SGDLS and CDR2 YYNGEE. This CDR3 has 17 amino acids. For the CDR3, the DNA is TGTGCCAGCAGCGGCCTTAAGCGGGGGGGCCCCACCGGGGAGCTGTTTTTT. Protein: CASSGLKRGGPTGELFF.